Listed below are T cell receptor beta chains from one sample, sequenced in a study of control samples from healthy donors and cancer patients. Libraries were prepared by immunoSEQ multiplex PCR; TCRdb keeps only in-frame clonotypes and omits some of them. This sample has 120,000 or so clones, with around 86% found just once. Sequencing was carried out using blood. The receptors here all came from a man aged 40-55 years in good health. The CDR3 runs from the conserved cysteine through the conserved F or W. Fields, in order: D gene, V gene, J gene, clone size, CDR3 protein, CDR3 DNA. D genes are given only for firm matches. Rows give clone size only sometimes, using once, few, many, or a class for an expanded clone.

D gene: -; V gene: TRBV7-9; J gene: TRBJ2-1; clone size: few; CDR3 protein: CASSLGGPGDQFF; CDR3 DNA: TGTGCCAGCAGCTTAGGAGGTCCAGGGGACCAGTTCTTC
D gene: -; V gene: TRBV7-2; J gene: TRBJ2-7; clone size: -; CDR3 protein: CASSKLKAGYPVQQYF; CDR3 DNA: TGTGCCAGCAGTAAACTAAAAGCAGGCTACCCTGTTCAGCAGTACTTC
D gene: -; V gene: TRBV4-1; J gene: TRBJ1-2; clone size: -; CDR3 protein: CASSQAPGTVYGYTF; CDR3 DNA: TGCGCCAGCAGCCAAGCCCCCGGGACTGTCTATGGCTACACCTTC
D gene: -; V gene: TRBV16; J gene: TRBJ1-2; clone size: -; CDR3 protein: CASSPSQYYGYTF; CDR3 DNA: TGTGCCAGCAGCCCTAGTCAGTACTATGGCTACACCTTC
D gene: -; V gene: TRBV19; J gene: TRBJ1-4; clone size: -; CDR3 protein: CASSTGVGEKLFF; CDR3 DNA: TGTGCCAGTAGTACTGGGGTTGGTGAAAAACTGTTTTTT
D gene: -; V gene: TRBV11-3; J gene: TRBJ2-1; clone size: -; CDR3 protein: CASSFFQAYNEQFF; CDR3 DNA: TGTGCCAGCAGCTTTTTCCAGGCCTACAATGAGCAGTTCTTC
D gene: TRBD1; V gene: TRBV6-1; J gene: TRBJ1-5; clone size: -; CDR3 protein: CASSVLGTGGYQPQHF; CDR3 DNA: TGTGCCAGCAGTGTTCTCGGGACAGGGGGATATCAGCCCCAGCATTTT
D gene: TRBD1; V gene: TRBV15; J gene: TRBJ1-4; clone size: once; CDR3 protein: CATSRDRWGDSGQPATNEKLFF; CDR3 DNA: TGTGCCACCAGCAGAGATAGGTGGGGGGACAGCGGACAACCTGCAACTAATGAAAAACTGTTTTTT
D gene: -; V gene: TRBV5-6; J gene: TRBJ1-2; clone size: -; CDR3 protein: CASSLVGVQTSNYGYTF; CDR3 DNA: TGTGCCAGCAGCCTAGTAGGGGTCCAAACCTCTAACTATGGCTACACCTTC
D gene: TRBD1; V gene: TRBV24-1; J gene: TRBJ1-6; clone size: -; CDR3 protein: CATQDRVRSPLHF; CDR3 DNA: TGTGCCACCCAAGACAGGGTACGGTCACCCCTCCACTTT
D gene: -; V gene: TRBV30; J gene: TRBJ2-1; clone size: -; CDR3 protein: CAWSGSGLQFF; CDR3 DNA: TGTGCCTGGTCGGGATCAGGATTGCAGTTCTTC
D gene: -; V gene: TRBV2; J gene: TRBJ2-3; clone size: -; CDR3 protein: CASRRYTDTQYF; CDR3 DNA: TGTGCCAGCCGGCGGTACACAGATACGCAGTATTTT
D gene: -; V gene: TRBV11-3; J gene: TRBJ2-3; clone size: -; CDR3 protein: CASSLEYLRAVDTQYF; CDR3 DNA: TGTGCCAGCAGCTTAGAGTATCTTCGGGCGGTTGATACGCAGTATTTT
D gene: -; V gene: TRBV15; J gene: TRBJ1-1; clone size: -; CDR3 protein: CATSRDGSRRGTEAFF; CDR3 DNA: TGTGCCACCAGCAGAGATGGGTCCCGGCGGGGGACTGAAGCTTTCTTT
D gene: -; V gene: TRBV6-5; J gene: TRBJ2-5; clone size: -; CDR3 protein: CASSYRRVNYF; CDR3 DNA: TGTGCCAGCAGTTACAGGCGAGTTAATTACTTC
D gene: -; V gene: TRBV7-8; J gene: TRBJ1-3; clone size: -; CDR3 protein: CASSLIRSGNTIYF; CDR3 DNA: TGTGCCAGCAGCTTAATCCGCTCTGGAAACACCATATATTTT
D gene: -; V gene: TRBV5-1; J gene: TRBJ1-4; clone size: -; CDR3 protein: CASSLEKLFF; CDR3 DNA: TGCGCCAGCAGCTTGGAAAAACTGTTTTTT
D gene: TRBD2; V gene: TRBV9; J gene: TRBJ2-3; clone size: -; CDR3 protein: CASSAQPGLTTDTQYF; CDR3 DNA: TGTGCCAGCAGCGCACAGCCGGGACTAACCACAGATACGCAGTATTTT
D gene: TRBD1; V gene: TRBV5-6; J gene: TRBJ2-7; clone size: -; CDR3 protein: CASTLGTGYYEQYF; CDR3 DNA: TGTGCCAGCACCCTCGGGACAGGGTACTACGAGCAGTACTTC
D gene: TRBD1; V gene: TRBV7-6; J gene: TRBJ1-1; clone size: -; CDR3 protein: CASSSNRGPGNTEAFF; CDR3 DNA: TGTGCCAGCAGCTCGAACAGGGGGCCAGGAAACACTGAAGCTTTCTTT
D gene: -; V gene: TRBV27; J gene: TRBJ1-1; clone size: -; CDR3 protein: CASSIGQHTEAFF; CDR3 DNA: TGTGCCAGCAGCATTGGACAGCACACTGAAGCTTTCTTT
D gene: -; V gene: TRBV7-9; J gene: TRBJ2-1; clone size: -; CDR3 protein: CASSSSGGRGFNEQFF; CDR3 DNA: TGTGCCAGCAGCAGCTCGGGGGGCCGGGGTTTCAATGAGCAGTTCTTC
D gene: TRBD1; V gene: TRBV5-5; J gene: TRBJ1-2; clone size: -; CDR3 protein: CASSAGGNYGYTF; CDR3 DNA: TGTGCCAGCAGCGCAGGGGGCAACTATGGCTACACCTTC
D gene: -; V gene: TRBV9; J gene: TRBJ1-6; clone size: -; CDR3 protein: CASSPWGGGNSPLHF; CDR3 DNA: TGTGCCAGCAGCCCCTGGGGGGGAGGTAATTCACCCCTCCACTTT
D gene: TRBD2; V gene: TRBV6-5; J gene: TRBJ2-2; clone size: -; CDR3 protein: CASSFGGGRTGELFF; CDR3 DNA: TGTGCCAGCAGTTTTGGCGGGGGGAGAACCGGGGAGCTGTTTTTT
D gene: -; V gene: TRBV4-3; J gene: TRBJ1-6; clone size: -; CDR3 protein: CASSQERLGATPLHF; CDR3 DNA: TGCGCCAGCAGCCAAGAAAGACTGGGTGCGACACCCCTCCACTTT
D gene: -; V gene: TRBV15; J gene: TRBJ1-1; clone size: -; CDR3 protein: CATSRDLENTEAFF; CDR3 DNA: TGTGCCACCAGCAGAGATTTGGAGAACACTGAAGCTTTCTTT
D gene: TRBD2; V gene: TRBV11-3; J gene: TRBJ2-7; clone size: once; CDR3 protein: CASSFSRGGLYEQYF; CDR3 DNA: TGTGCCAGCAGCTTTTCGCGGGGGGGCCTCTACGAGCAGTACTTC
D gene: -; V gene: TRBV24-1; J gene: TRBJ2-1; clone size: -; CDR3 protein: CATSRGRQVYNEQFF; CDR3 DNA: TGTGCCACTAGCCGGGGGCGACAGGTCTACAATGAGCAGTTCTTC
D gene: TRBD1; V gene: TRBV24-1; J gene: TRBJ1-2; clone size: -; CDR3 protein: CATMGQGAIGYTF; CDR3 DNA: TGTGCCACCATGGGACAGGGGGCGATTGGCTACACCTTC
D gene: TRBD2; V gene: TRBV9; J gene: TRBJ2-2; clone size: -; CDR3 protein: CASSDRTSGGPIGELFF; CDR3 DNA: TGTGCCAGCAGCGACCGGACTAGCGGGGGGCCTATCGGGGAGCTGTTTTTT
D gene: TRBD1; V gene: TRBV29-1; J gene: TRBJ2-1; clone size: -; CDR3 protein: CSVERGTGGGNEQFF; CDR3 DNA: TGCAGCGTTGAGAGGGGGACAGGGGGTGGGAATGAGCAGTTCTTC
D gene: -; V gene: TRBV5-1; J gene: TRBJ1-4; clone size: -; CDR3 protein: CASSKQGSGEKLFF; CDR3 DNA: TGCGCCAGCAGCAAACAGGGATCAGGGGAAAAACTGTTTTTT
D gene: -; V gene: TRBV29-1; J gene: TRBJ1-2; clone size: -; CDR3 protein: CSVIRHYGYTF; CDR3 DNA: TGCAGCGTGATCCGACATTATGGCTACACCTTC
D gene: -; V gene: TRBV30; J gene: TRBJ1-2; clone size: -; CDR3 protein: CAWSVSEKHGYTF; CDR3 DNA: TGTGCCTGGAGTGTATCGGAGAAGCATGGCTACACCTTC
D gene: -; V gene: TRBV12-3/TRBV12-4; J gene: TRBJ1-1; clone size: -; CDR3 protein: CASSLGGNTEAFF; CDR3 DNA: TGTGCCAGCAGTCTCGGGGGGAACACTGAAGCTTTCTTT
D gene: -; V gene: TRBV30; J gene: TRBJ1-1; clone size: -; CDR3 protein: CAWIGAANTEAFF; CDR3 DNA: TGTGCCTGGATAGGGGCTGCGAACACTGAAGCTTTCTTT
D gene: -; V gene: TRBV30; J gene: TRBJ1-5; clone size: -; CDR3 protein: CAWSDGTMSNQPQHF; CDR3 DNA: TGTGCCTGGAGCGACGGGACAATGAGCAATCAGCCCCAGCATTTT
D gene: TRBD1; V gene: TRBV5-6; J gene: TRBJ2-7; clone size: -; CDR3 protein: CASSFTGTGRGEQYF; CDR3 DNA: TGTGCCAGCAGCTTTACCGGGACAGGGCGGGGCGAGCAGTACTTC
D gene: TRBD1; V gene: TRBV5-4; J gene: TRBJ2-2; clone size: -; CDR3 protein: CASSLGRGLNTGELFF; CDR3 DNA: TGTGCCAGCAGCTTGGGCAGGGGGCTCAACACCGGGGAGCTGTTTTTT
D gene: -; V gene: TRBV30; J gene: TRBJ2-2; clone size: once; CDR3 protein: CAWTRRGPGELFF; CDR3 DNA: TGTGCCTGGACCCGACGGGGTCCCGGGGAGCTGTTTTTT
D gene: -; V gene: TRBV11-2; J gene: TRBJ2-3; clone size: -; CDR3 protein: CASSPSTDTQYF; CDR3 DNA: TGTGCCAGCAGCCCCAGCACAGATACGCAGTATTTT
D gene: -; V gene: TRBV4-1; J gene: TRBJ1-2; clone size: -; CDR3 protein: CASTPGGAGTNYGYTF; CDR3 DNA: TGCGCCAGCACCCCAGGCGGGGCAGGGACAAACTATGGCTACACCTTC
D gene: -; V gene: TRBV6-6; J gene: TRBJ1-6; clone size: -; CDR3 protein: CASSSRDTTNSPLHF; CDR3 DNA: TGTGCCAGCAGTTCGAGGGACACGACCAATTCACCCCTCCACTTT
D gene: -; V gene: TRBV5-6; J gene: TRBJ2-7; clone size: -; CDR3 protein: CASSSTRSLYEQYF; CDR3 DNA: TGTGCCAGCAGCTCGACCCGTTCCTTATACGAGCAGTACTTC
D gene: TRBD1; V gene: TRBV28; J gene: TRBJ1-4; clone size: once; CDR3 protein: CASSYDRAEKLFF; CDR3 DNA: TGTGCCAGCAGTTACGACAGGGCTGAAAAACTGTTTTTT
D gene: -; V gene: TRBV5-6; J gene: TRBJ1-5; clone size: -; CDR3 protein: CASSLLSPGGNQPQHF; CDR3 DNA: TGTGCCAGCAGCTTGTTGTCGCCAGGGGGCAATCAGCCCCAGCATTTT
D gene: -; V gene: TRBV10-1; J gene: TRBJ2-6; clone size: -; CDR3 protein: CASSAGAGANVLTF; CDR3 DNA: TGCGCCAGCAGTGCGGGGGCTGGGGCCAACGTCCTGACTTTC
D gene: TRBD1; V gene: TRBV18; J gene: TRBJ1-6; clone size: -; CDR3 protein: CASSPQGQDSSYNSPLHF; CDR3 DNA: TGTGCCAGCTCACCTCAGGGACAGGACAGCTCCTATAATTCACCCCTCCACTTT
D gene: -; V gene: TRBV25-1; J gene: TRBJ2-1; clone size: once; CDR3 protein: CASRKTGGEQFF; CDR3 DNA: TGTGCCAGCAGAAAGACAGGCGGAGAGCAGTTCTTC
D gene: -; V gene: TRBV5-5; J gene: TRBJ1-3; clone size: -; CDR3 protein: CASSLAGTGNTIYF; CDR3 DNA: TGTGCCAGCAGCTTGGCAGGAACCGGAAACACCATATATTTT
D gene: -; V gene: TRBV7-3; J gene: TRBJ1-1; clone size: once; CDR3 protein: CASSLEVGLGTEAFF; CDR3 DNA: TGTGCCAGCAGCTTAGAGGTGGGGCTGGGTACTGAAGCTTTCTTT
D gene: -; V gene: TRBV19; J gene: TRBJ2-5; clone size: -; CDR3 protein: CASSISGRQETQYF; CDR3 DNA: TGTGCCAGTAGTATTTCAGGCCGACAAGAGACCCAGTACTTC
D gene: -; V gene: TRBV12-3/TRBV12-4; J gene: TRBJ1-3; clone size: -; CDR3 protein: CASQFGNTIYF; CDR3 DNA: TGTGCCAGCCAGTTTGGAAACACCATATATTTT